This T cell receptor beta chain was identified during a study of T cell responses to AZD1222 COVID-19 vaccine. Sequencing used immunoSEQ multiplex PCR; TCRdb keeps in-frame clones, though not all of them. The table has about 94,000 clones, 88% seen once; the top ten hold about an eighth. This CDR3 has 12 residues. V shed 6 bases and J shed 3 bases, with 9 bases lying between them. Germline V gene data show CDR1 as LNHDA and CDR2 as SQIVND (reference sequence). This TCR was sampled from an adult in good health. The sample was peripheral blood, taken on day 0 of AZD1222 vaccination. V is TRBV19 and J is TRBJ2-7; no firm D call. CDR3 amino acids: CASRGRNYEQYF. CDR3 DNA sequence: TGTGCCAGTAGAGGCAGAAACTACGAGCAGTACTTC.